This T cell receptor (beta chain) was profiled in a study of neurological immune-mediated disorders. Unsorted libraries used 2 million PBMCs kept at -80 degrees C. The V gene's germline CDR1 is LNHNV and CDR2 YYDKDF (reference sequence). The length of the CDR3 is 17 residues. With 3 bases clipped from V and 5 bases from J, the junction kept 14 bases outside the gene matches. By 5'RACE with 10-nucleotide random UMIs, the cDNA was made. Sequencing runs each generated in excess of 170 million TCR-beta sequences derived from 15-18 subjects. TCRdb re-derived calls from the 5' RACE reads in MiXCR, one entry per CDR3 protein. The repertoire holds fewer than 65,000 distinct CDR3 sequences, with approximately 10% as singletons.

The J gene is TRBJ2-5, the V gene TRBV15; TRBD2 agrees at 8 bases. The origin of this receptor is a man between 65 and 85 years old with HTLV-1-associated myelopathy (HAM/TSP). Sequenced material: PBMCs. CDR3 DNA sequence: TGTGCCACCAGCAGGGAGAAGGGCGGGAGGCGTGGGGAGACCCAGTACTTC. As protein: CATSREKGGRRGETQYF.